This T cell receptor beta chain was obtained from a study of blood T cell repertoires in COVID-19. Overall study context: Sample material is recorded as cDNA or gDNA derived from T cells, B-cell-depleted T cells, or PBMCs.

This clone was seen once. A junction end diverges from the germline sequence, so it may reflect a read error. TCRdb's table, derived via immunoSEQ multiplex PCR, lists solely in-frame clones and lacks some. Counted here are 90,000 to 140,000 clones, approximately 83% occurring once; the ten biggest clones make up around 4.3%. CDR3 length: 12 residues. The germline V gene has CDR1 SSHAT and CDR2 FNYEAQ (reference sequence). The genes are TRBV7-7 and TRBJ2-3; 8 bases are a match to TRBD2. Sequenced sample: peripheral blood. The TCR originated in a man aged 45 to 65 with acute or convalescent COVID-19. CDR3 bases: TGTGCTAGCAGCCCGGGGGGGGCTACGCAGTATTTT. Translating gives CASSPGGATQYF.